The source of this TCR beta chain is a study of neurological immune-mediated disorders. Every sequencing run returned over 200 million TCR-beta sequences, which were derived from 15-18 subjects. TCRdb analysed the 5' RACE reads with MiXCR anew, one entry per CDR3 protein. The sample has approximately 66,000 distinct CDR3 sequences; roughly 3.2% are singletons. This clonotype was counted ten times or more. The V end lost 4 bases, the J end lost 7 bases, and 9 bases lay between the germline ends. Germline values: CDR1 SGDLS, CDR2 YYNGEE. CDR3 length: 13 amino acids. Sequencing was performed on PBMCs. The clonotype originates from a man aged 35 to 55 with multiple sclerosis. The rearrangement links TRBV9 to TRBJ1-6; no firm D call. The CDR3 DNA follows: TGTGCCAGCAGCCTAATGACCAATTCACCCCTCCACTTT. This translates into CASSLMTNSPLHF.